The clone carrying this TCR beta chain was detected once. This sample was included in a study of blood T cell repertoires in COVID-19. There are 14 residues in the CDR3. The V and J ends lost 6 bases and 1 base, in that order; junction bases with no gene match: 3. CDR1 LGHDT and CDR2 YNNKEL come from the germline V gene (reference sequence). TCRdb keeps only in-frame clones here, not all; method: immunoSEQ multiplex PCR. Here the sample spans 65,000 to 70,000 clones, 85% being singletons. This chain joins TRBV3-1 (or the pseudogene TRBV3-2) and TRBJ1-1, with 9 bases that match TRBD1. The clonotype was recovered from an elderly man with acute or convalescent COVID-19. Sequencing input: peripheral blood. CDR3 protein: CASRGTGPNTEAFF. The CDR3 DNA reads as TGTGCCAGCAGGGGGACAGGGCCGAACACTGAAGCTTTCTTT.